Listed below are T cell receptor beta chains from one sample, sequenced in a study of T cell repertoires in cytomegalovirus infection. From the reads, TCRdb called clonotypes with MiXCR, one entry per CDR3 protein. There are some 450,000 distinct CDR3 sequences in the sample; 31% occur only once, and roughly an eighth lies in the top ten. The sequencing input was PBMCs. The receptors were gathered from a human donor in good health (CMV status not recorded). Some clones in this sample may be carry-over from other donors' samples. Each CDR3 is given with its conserved first and last residue. D genes are given only for firm matches. Size is omitted from some rows. Given values are once, few, many or a class for expanded clones.

d_call	v_call	cdr3_length	clone_size	j_call	cdr3_aa	cdr3_nt
TRBD2	TRBV20-1	14	-	TRBJ2-7	CSARTSGGRVEQYF	TGCAGTGCTAGGACTAGCGGGGGCAGGGTCGAGCAGTACTTC
-	TRBV20-1	14	-	TRBJ1-3	CSASSDASGNTIYF	TGCAGTGCTAGCTCAGACGCCTCTGGAAACACCATATATTTT
-	TRBV7-2	14	many	TRBJ1-6	CASSLALWNSPLHF	TGTGCCAGCAGCTTAGCCTTGTGGAATTCACCCCTCCACTTT
-	TRBV6-1	18	many	TRBJ2-1	CASSDPRLGHSSNNEQFF	TGTGCCAGCAGTGACCCCCGTCTCGGACATTCTTCGAACAATGAGCAGTTCTTC
TRBD1	TRBV7-9	16	-	TRBJ1-5	CASSLGQGTGNQPQHF	TGTGCCAGCAGCTTAGGACAGGGGACAGGGAATCAGCCCCAGCATTTT
TRBD2	TRBV29-1	18	few	TRBJ2-5	CSVEDRWGRGAGLETQYF	TGCAGCGTTGAAGATCGATGGGGGCGGGGGGCCGGCTTAGAGACCCAGTACTTC
-	TRBV27	14	few	TRBJ1-5	CASSLSPGAQPQHF	TGTGCCAGCAGTTTATCGCCCGGAGCTCAGCCCCAGCATTTT
-	TRBV29-1	13	-	TRBJ1-2	CSVLRAANYGYTF	TGCAGCGTGCTTAGGGCAGCTAACTATGGCTACACCTTC
-	TRBV28	13	few	TRBJ1-2	CASSFGYNYGYTF	TGTGCCAGCAGTTTCGGATACAACTATGGCTACACCTTC
-	TRBV14	16	-	TRBJ1-6	CASSQAGGQRNSPLHF	TGTGCCAGCAGCCAAGCGGGGGGTCAACGGAATTCACCCCTCCACTTT
-	TRBV5-6	13	few	TRBJ2-1	CASSLVRAHEQFF	TGTGCCAGCAGCCTGGTTAGGGCCCATGAGCAGTTCTTC
-	TRBV7-3	15	few	TRBJ2-7	CASSLTGTAGDEQYF	TGTGCCAGCAGCCTCACCGGGACCGCGGGTGACGAGCAGTACTTC
-	TRBV6-5	16	-	TRBJ2-7	CASSYSNWGADREQYF	TGTGCCAGCAGTTACTCTAACTGGGGGGCCGACCGTGAGCAGTACTTC
-	TRBV11-2	12	-	TRBJ1-1	CASSLDRTEAFF	TGTGCCAGCAGCTTAGATCGAACAGAAGCTTTCTTT
TRBD1	TRBV7-6	13	-	TRBJ2-3	CASSLRQGGTQYF	TGTGCCAGCAGCCTACGACAGGGGGGTACGCAGTATTTT
TRBD1	TRBV5-6	18	-	TRBJ1-4	CASSNGQGTRATNEKLFF	TGTGCCAGCAGCAACGGACAGGGGACGAGAGCAACTAATGAAAAACTGTTTTTT
-	TRBV29-1	13	few	TRBJ2-7	CSVEMSQGYEQYF	TGCAGCGTTGAAATGTCCCAGGGCTACGAGCAGTACTTC
TRBD1	TRBV6-5	19	few	TRBJ1-1	CASSYGTGLRGRMNTEAFF	TGTGCCAGCAGTTACGGGACAGGGTTGCGAGGACGCATGAACACTGAAGCTTTCTTT
TRBD1	TRBV2	16	few	TRBJ2-3	CASRLRGTGGTDTQYF	TGTGCCAGCAGGCTTCGAGGGACAGGAGGCACAGATACGCAGTATTTT
TRBD1	TRBV19	15	-	TRBJ2-7	CASSIAAGTDYEQYF	TGTGCCAGTAGTATCGCCGCTGGGACAGACTACGAGCAGTACTTC
TRBD2	TRBV12-3/TRBV12-4	17	many	TRBJ2-3	CASSRTSGGFGGDTQYF	TGTGCCAGCAGTAGGACTAGCGGGGGGTTCGGGGGTGATACGCAGTATTTT
-	TRBV28	16	-	TRBJ2-5	CASSNPGSQIGKTQYF	TGTGCCAGCAGTAACCCGGGCTCCCAAATCGGCAAGACCCAGTACTTC
-	TRBV29-1	13	few	TRBJ1-5	CSVAQSSNQPQHF	TGCAGCGTTGCCCAGAGTAGCAATCAGCCCCAGCATTTT
-	TRBV11-2	16	few	TRBJ2-1	CASSLGGPSYYNEQFF	TGTGCCAGCAGCTTAGGGGGACCCTCATATTACAATGAGCAGTTCTTC
-	TRBV12-3/TRBV12-4	17	-	TRBJ2-5	CASSFEAGAQPRGTQYF	TGTGCCAGCAGTTTTGAGGCGGGGGCCCAACCTAGGGGGACCCAGTACTTC
TRBD2	TRBV6-6	16	few	TRBJ2-5	CASSYSTSGGKETQYF	TGTGCCAGCAGTTACTCGACTAGCGGGGGGAAAGAGACCCAGTACTTC
TRBD1	TRBV12-3/TRBV12-4	14	many	TRBJ2-5	CASSSTGVGETQYF	TGTGCCAGCAGTTCGACAGGGGTGGGTGAGACCCAGTACTTC
TRBD2	TRBV12-3/TRBV12-4	16	many	TRBJ2-1	CASSYRTSGSNNEQFF	TGTGCCAGCAGTTACCGGACTAGCGGGAGCAACAATGAGCAGTTCTTC
-	TRBV7-9	16	few	TRBJ1-1	CATLGAGDFLWTEAFF	TGTGCCACCTTGGGGGCAGGGGACTTTTTGTGGACTGAAGCTTTCTTT
TRBD1	TRBV2	15	-	TRBJ1-4	CASRLQGGANEKLFF	TGTGCCAGCAGGCTACAGGGGGGAGCTAATGAAAAACTGTTTTTT
-	TRBV12-3/TRBV12-4	13	-	TRBJ2-3	CASSSRMGDTQYF	TGTGCCAGCAGTTCCAGGATGGGAGATACGCAGTATTTT
-	TRBV19	14	-	TRBJ1-2	CASSIQKKDYGYTF	TGTGCCAGTAGTATCCAGAAAAAAGACTATGGCTACACCTTC
TRBD1	TRBV7-9	18	few	TRBJ2-1	CASSRDREIMAGYNEQFF	TGTGCCAGCAGCAGAGACAGGGAAATCATGGCGGGCTACAATGAGCAGTTCTTC
TRBD2	TRBV28	15	-	TRBJ2-3	CASSSVRGDTDTQYF	TGTGCCAGCAGTTCCGTCCGGGGGGACACAGATACGCAGTATTTT
-	TRBV20-1	13	-	TRBJ2-7	CSAGSGTSYEQYF	TGCAGTGCTGGGAGTGGGACAAGCTACGAGCAGTACTTC
TRBD2	TRBV5-4	15	-	TRBJ2-2	CASSSAGGPTGELFF	TGTGCCAGCAGCTCAGCGGGGGGACCCACCGGGGAGCTGTTTTTT
-	TRBV7-9	15	-	TRBJ1-4	CASRREAATNEKLFF	TGTGCCAGCAGGCGGGAAGCTGCAACTAATGAAAAACTGTTTTTT
TRBD1	TRBV6-2/TRBV6-3	14	few	TRBJ1-6	CASGPGQGDSPLHF	TGTGCCAGCGGCCCGGGACAGGGAGATTCACCCCTCCACTTT
TRBD1	TRBV19	15	once	TRBJ2-2	CASSHRGLTTGELFF	TGTGCCAGTAGCCACAGGGGGCTCACCACCGGGGAGCTGTTTTTT
-	TRBV4-3	16	-	TRBJ1-2	CASSQIGQSRNGGYTF	TGCGCCAGCAGCCAGATCGGACAGTCACGAAACGGAGGCTACACCTTC
-	TRBV6-2/TRBV6-3	15	-	TRBJ2-1	CASGIRDNSYNEQFF	TGTGCCAGCGGGATCCGGGACAACTCCTACAATGAGCAGTTCTTC
-	TRBV27	16	-	TRBJ2-1	CDSSLNWDAAYNEQFF	TGTGACAGCAGTCTTAACTGGGACGCCGCCTACAATGAGCAGTTCTTC
-	TRBV7-6	16	many	TRBJ2-5	CASSLAGSSIQETQYF	TGTGCCAGCAGCTTAGCCGGTTCGAGCATCCAAGAGACCCAGTACTTC
TRBD1	TRBV14	13	-	TRBJ2-1	CASSQGTGNEQFF	TGTGCCAGCAGCCAAGGGACAGGCAATGAGCAGTTCTTC
TRBD1	TRBV7-2	15	-	TRBJ2-5	CASSQDRRRGETQYF	TGTGCCAGCAGCCAGGACAGGCGACGTGGAGAGACCCAGTACTTC
-	TRBV12-3/TRBV12-4	14	-	TRBJ1-2	CASSNRSPTSGYTF	TGTGCCAGCAGTAACAGGAGCCCGACCTCGGGCTACACCTTC
-	TRBV4-1	16	-	TRBJ1-6	CASSQITQGTFSPLHF	TGCGCCAGCAGCCAGATAACACAGGGCACGTTTTCACCCCTCCACTTT
TRBD1	TRBV5-4	16	-	TRBJ2-2	CASSLGGQTWSGELFF	TGTGCCAGCAGCTTGGGGGGACAGACGTGGAGCGGGGAGCTGTTTTTT
-	TRBV4-1	13	-	TRBJ1-4	CASKEATNEKLFF	TGCGCCAGCAAGGAGGCAACTAATGAAAAACTGTTTTTT
-	TRBV6-2/TRBV6-3	17	few	TRBJ1-5	CASSYSNQGTRNQPQHF	TGTGCCAGCAGTTACTCGAACCAGGGTACCCGTAATCAGCCCCAGCATTTT
TRBD2	TRBV4-3	18	few	TRBJ2-3	CASSPEPGLAGGTDTQYF	TGCGCCAGCAGCCCAGAACCGGGACTAGCGGGGGGCACAGATACGCAGTATTTT
-	TRBV28	15	few	TRBJ1-5	CASSQPGHNHQPQHF	TGTGCCAGCAGTCAGCCGGGACATAACCATCAGCCCCAGCATTTT
-	TRBV2	16	-	TRBJ1-4	CASNQGPPATNEKLFF	TGTGCCAGCAATCAAGGGCCTCCCGCAACTAATGAAAAACTGTTTTTT
TRBD1	TRBV4-2	16	-	TRBJ1-1	CASSQDRTGESSGAFF	TGTGCCAGCAGCCAAGACAGGACAGGGGAGTCTAGCGGAGCTTTCTTT
TRBD1	TRBV14	14	-	TRBJ2-1	CASSRDRGFNEQFF	TGTGCCAGCAGCCGGGACAGGGGGTTTAATGAGCAGTTCTTC
-	TRBV4-1	18	-	TRBJ1-3	CASSQDRYAGAGGNTIYF	TGCGCCAGCAGCCAAGACCGGTACGCGGGGGCTGGTGGAAACACCATATATTTT
TRBD1	TRBV7-8	15	many	TRBJ1-5	CASSPRTGSEEPQHF	TGTGCCAGCAGCCCTCGGACAGGATCTGAAGAGCCCCAGCATTTT